This is a list of T cell receptor beta chains from one sample in a study of breast tumors, draining lymph nodes, adjacent tissues. MiXCR was run by TCRdb on the multiplex PCR reads, yielding one entry per CDR3 protein. Among approximately 130,000 distinct CDR3 sequences listed, more than 20% were seen once. What was sequenced was axillary lymph node tissue. Receptors originate from a female donor with breast cancer. Some clones in this sample may be carry-over from other donors' samples. CDR3s include the opening cysteine and the closing phenylalanine or tryptophan. The order of the fields is CDR3 length, clone size, V gene, D gene, J gene, CDR3 DNA, CDR3 protein. A D gene is named only where the DNA matches it firmly. Expanded clones are given a class, and other clones once, few, many or no size at all.

len: 11; abundance: many; v_gene: TRBV20-1; d_gene: NA; j_gene: TRBJ2-5; CDR3nt: TGCAGTGCTAGAGATCTTGAGACCCAGTACTTC; CDR3aa: CSARDLETQYF
len: 14; abundance: many; v_gene: TRBV14; d_gene: TRBD2; j_gene: TRBJ2-5; CDR3nt: TGTGCCAGCAGCCAAGCGGGAGGGTCAATGACCCAGTACTTC; CDR3aa: CASSQAGGSMTQYF
len: 16; abundance: many; v_gene: TRBV7-9; d_gene: TRBD2; j_gene: TRBJ2-2; CDR3nt: TGTGCCAGCAGGTGGGGCGGGAGTTTGTACACCGGGGAGCTGTTTTTT; CDR3aa: CASRWGGSLYTGELFF
len: 13; abundance: many; v_gene: TRBV29-1; d_gene: TRBD2; j_gene: TRBJ2-7; CDR3nt: TGCAGCGTTGTTCGCGGGAGCGGAAACGAGCAGTACTTC; CDR3aa: CSVVRGSGNEQYF
len: 15; abundance: many; v_gene: TRBV5-5; d_gene: TRBD2; j_gene: TRBJ2-7; CDR3nt: TGTGCCAGCAGCTCGACTAGCGGGAGGGGGTACGAGCAGTACTTC; CDR3aa: CASSSTSGRGYEQYF
len: 14; abundance: many; v_gene: TRBV5-1; d_gene: NA; j_gene: TRBJ2-7; CDR3nt: TGCGCCAGCAGAAAGGAACCAAGCTCCTACGAGCAGTACTTC; CDR3aa: CASRKEPSSYEQYF
len: 15; abundance: many; v_gene: TRBV10-3; d_gene: NA; j_gene: TRBJ2-2; CDR3nt: TGTGCCATCAGTGAAGGACAGACGAACACCGGGGAGCTGTTTTTT; CDR3aa: CAISEGQTNTGELFF
len: 16; abundance: many; v_gene: TRBV10-1; d_gene: TRBD2; j_gene: TRBJ2-3; CDR3nt: TGCGCCAGCAGTGATGGTGGCGGGAGAACGGCAGATACGCAGTATTTT; CDR3aa: CASSDGGGRTADTQYF
len: 14; abundance: many; v_gene: TRBV20-1; d_gene: NA; j_gene: TRBJ2-5; CDR3nt: TGCAGTGCAGCTCTCGGACAGGGAGGGGAGACCCAGTACTTC; CDR3aa: CSAALGQGGETQYF
len: 15; abundance: NA; v_gene: TRBV5-1; d_gene: NA; j_gene: TRBJ2-2; CDR3nt: TGCGCCAGCAGCTTGGGAGGGGAGTTGGCCGGGGAGCTGTTTTTT; CDR3aa: CASSLGGELAGELFF
len: 16; abundance: NA; v_gene: TRBV5-4; d_gene: TRBD1; j_gene: TRBJ1-1; CDR3nt: TGTGCCAGCAGCTTAGGACAGGGGAGGATCAACACTGAAGCTTTCTTT; CDR3aa: CASSLGQGRINTEAFF
len: 17; abundance: NA; v_gene: TRBV3-1; d_gene: TRBD2; j_gene: TRBJ2-1; CDR3nt: TGTGCCAGCAGCCAGGCTGGACTAGCGGGAGGGAACAATGAGCAGTTCTTC; CDR3aa: CASSQAGLAGGNNEQFF
len: 20; abundance: many; v_gene: TRBV24-1; d_gene: TRBD2; j_gene: TRBJ2-1; CDR3nt: TGTGCCACCACCTTTAAATACGGACTAGCGGGATTCTGGGATAACAATGAGCAGTTCTTC; CDR3aa: CATTFKYGLAGFWDNNEQFF
len: 14; abundance: many; v_gene: TRBV7-6; d_gene: NA; j_gene: TRBJ2-2; CDR3nt: TGTGCCAGCAGCTTAGACTCTAGCCCCGGGGAGCTGTTTTTT; CDR3aa: CASSLDSSPGELFF
len: 13; abundance: many; v_gene: TRBV2; d_gene: NA; j_gene: TRBJ2-7; CDR3nt: TGTGCCAGCACTAGGCCAGGATCCTACGAGCAGTACTTC; CDR3aa: CASTRPGSYEQYF
len: 12; abundance: many; v_gene: TRBV29-1; d_gene: NA; j_gene: TRBJ2-7; CDR3nt: TGCAGCGTTGTACAGGGCTCCTACGAGCAGTACTTC; CDR3aa: CSVVQGSYEQYF
len: 13; abundance: many; v_gene: TRBV5-4; d_gene: NA; j_gene: TRBJ2-1; CDR3nt: TGTGCCAGCAGCTTGGTTGCAGTGAGCGAGCAGTTCTTC; CDR3aa: CASSLVAVSEQFF
len: 13; abundance: many; v_gene: TRBV29-1; d_gene: NA; j_gene: TRBJ1-5; CDR3nt: TGCAGCGTTGAAACGGGACCGAATCAGCCCCAGCATTTT; CDR3aa: CSVETGPNQPQHF
len: 13; abundance: many; v_gene: TRBV12-3/TRBV12-4; d_gene: NA; j_gene: TRBJ1-2; CDR3nt: TGTGCCAGCAGTCTTGCTGAGGGTAGTGGCTACACCTTC; CDR3aa: CASSLAEGSGYTF
len: 13; abundance: many; v_gene: TRBV15; d_gene: NA; j_gene: TRBJ2-1; CDR3nt: TGTGCCACCAGCACTAGCTCCTACAATGAGCAGTTCTTC; CDR3aa: CATSTSSYNEQFF
len: 14; abundance: many; v_gene: TRBV4-3; d_gene: NA; j_gene: TRBJ2-7; CDR3nt: TGCGCCAGCAGCCAAGGGTCGGGGGTTTACGAGCAGTACTTC; CDR3aa: CASSQGSGVYEQYF
len: 16; abundance: many; v_gene: TRBV5-1; d_gene: NA; j_gene: TRBJ2-6; CDR3nt: TGCGCCAGCCAAGGGGCAGCAGACTCTGGGGCCAACGTCCTGACTTTC; CDR3aa: CASQGAADSGANVLTF
len: 15; abundance: many; v_gene: TRBV7-2; d_gene: TRBD2; j_gene: TRBJ2-5; CDR3nt: TGTGCCAGCAGCTCAAGCGGGACTAGACGAGAGACCCAGTACTTC; CDR3aa: CASSSSGTRRETQYF
len: 13; abundance: NA; v_gene: TRBV19; d_gene: TRBD1; j_gene: TRBJ2-2; CDR3nt: TGTGCCAGTATCCCAGGGGGCAGCGGGGAGCTGTTTTTT; CDR3aa: CASIPGGSGELFF
len: 14; abundance: few; v_gene: TRBV11-2; d_gene: NA; j_gene: TRBJ2-7; CDR3nt: TGTGCCAGCAGCTTGGCGGAGAACTCCTACGAGCAGTACTTC; CDR3aa: CASSLAENSYEQYF
len: 14; abundance: many; v_gene: TRBV20-1; d_gene: NA; j_gene: TRBJ2-7; CDR3nt: TGCAGTGCCCCTGCTATAGCCCTCCCTCTCGAGCAGTACTTC; CDR3aa: CSAPAIALPLEQYF
len: 16; abundance: NA; v_gene: TRBV28; d_gene: NA; j_gene: TRBJ1-3; CDR3nt: TGTGCCAGCAGTCCGGCGGGGGCTGAGGCTGGAAACACCATATATTTT; CDR3aa: CASSPAGAEAGNTIYF
len: 13; abundance: few; v_gene: TRBV6-2/TRBV6-3; d_gene: TRBD1; j_gene: TRBJ2-5; CDR3nt: TGTGCCAGCAGGGGGACAGGACAAGAGACCCAGTACTTC; CDR3aa: CASRGTGQETQYF
len: 13; abundance: NA; v_gene: TRBV12-3/TRBV12-4; d_gene: TRBD1; j_gene: TRBJ2-7; CDR3nt: TGTACCAGCAAGGGGACAGTAACCATGGAGCAGTACTTC; CDR3aa: CTSKGTVTMEQYF
len: 12; abundance: NA; v_gene: TRBV19; d_gene: NA; j_gene: TRBJ2-5; CDR3nt: TGTGCCAGTAAGGGGCCACAAGAGACCCAGTACTTC; CDR3aa: CASKGPQETQYF
len: 16; abundance: few; v_gene: TRBV6-1; d_gene: TRBD1; j_gene: TRBJ1-5; CDR3nt: TGTGCCAGCAGTGAAGACTACAGGGGGCGAGGGCAGCCCCAGCATTTT; CDR3aa: CASSEDYRGRGQPQHF
len: 15; abundance: many; v_gene: TRBV2; d_gene: TRBD2; j_gene: TRBJ2-2; CDR3nt: TGTGCCAGCAGCTTAGCGGGAGGGTCTACCGGGGAGCTGTTTTTT; CDR3aa: CASSLAGGSTGELFF
len: 14; abundance: many; v_gene: TRBV28; d_gene: NA; j_gene: TRBJ2-5; CDR3nt: TGTGCCAGCAGTCCCGCAGGGGCGGGGGAGACCCAGTACTTC; CDR3aa: CASSPAGAGETQYF
len: 17; abundance: few; v_gene: TRBV19; d_gene: TRBD1; j_gene: TRBJ1-5; CDR3nt: TGTGCCAGTAGAGGGGGCCCAGGGGGCGGAAGCAATCAGCCCCAGCATTTT; CDR3aa: CASRGGPGGGSNQPQHF
len: 17; abundance: many; v_gene: TRBV19; d_gene: NA; j_gene: TRBJ2-1; CDR3nt: TGTGCCAGTAGTATAGAAGGACTACCTCGCGCCTACAATGAGCAGTTCTTC; CDR3aa: CASSIEGLPRAYNEQFF
len: 13; abundance: many; v_gene: TRBV12-3/TRBV12-4; d_gene: NA; j_gene: TRBJ2-7; CDR3nt: TGTGCCAGCAGCACGAGCGGAGCCTACGAGCAGTACTTC; CDR3aa: CASSTSGAYEQYF
len: 17; abundance: many; v_gene: TRBV12-3/TRBV12-4; d_gene: TRBD2; j_gene: TRBJ2-1; CDR3nt: TGTGCCAGCTTCCCTTCTAGCGGGAGGGCCTCCTACAATGAGCAGTTCTTC; CDR3aa: CASFPSSGRASYNEQFF
len: 15; abundance: few; v_gene: TRBV3-1; d_gene: NA; j_gene: TRBJ1-3; CDR3nt: TGTGCCAGCAGCCAAGAGGGGGGATTTGGAAACACCATATATTTT; CDR3aa: CASSQEGGFGNTIYF
len: 13; abundance: many; v_gene: TRBV19; d_gene: NA; j_gene: TRBJ2-1; CDR3nt: TGTGCCAGTAGTACCGGAGTGGGGAATGAGCAGTTCTTC; CDR3aa: CASSTGVGNEQFF
len: 16; abundance: NA; v_gene: TRBV7-3; d_gene: NA; j_gene: TRBJ2-7; CDR3nt: TGTGCCAGCAGTACCACCGCCGGGACACGACTCTACGAGCAGTACTTC; CDR3aa: CASSTTAGTRLYEQYF
len: 13; abundance: many; v_gene: TRBV24-1; d_gene: NA; j_gene: TRBJ2-1; CDR3nt: TGTGCCACCAGTGACCCTCCACTCAATGAGCAGTTCTTC; CDR3aa: CATSDPPLNEQFF
len: 14; abundance: few; v_gene: TRBV27; d_gene: NA; j_gene: TRBJ1-5; CDR3nt: TGTGCCAGCAGTATAAACGGAGGCAATCAGCCCCAGCATTTT; CDR3aa: CASSINGGNQPQHF
len: 15; abundance: NA; v_gene: TRBV6-6; d_gene: NA; j_gene: TRBJ1-5; CDR3nt: TGTGCCAGCAGTTACCGATCCGGGACCAATCAGCCCCAGCATTTT; CDR3aa: CASSYRSGTNQPQHF
len: 16; abundance: NA; v_gene: TRBV3-1; d_gene: TRBD2; j_gene: TRBJ2-1; CDR3nt: TGTGCCAGCAGCCAAGATCTTGCGGGAGGGGCCAATGAGCAGTTCTTC; CDR3aa: CASSQDLAGGANEQFF
len: 14; abundance: few; v_gene: TRBV25-1; d_gene: NA; j_gene: TRBJ2-2; CDR3nt: TGTGCCAGCAGTGACGGTACGAACACCGGGGAGCTGTTTTTT; CDR3aa: CASSDGTNTGELFF
len: 12; abundance: many; v_gene: TRBV6-6; d_gene: NA; j_gene: TRBJ2-7; CDR3nt: TGTGCCAGCAGTTACTCAGACGGCGAGCAGTACTTC; CDR3aa: CASSYSDGEQYF
len: 14; abundance: many; v_gene: TRBV6-2/TRBV6-3; d_gene: NA; j_gene: TRBJ2-1; CDR3nt: TGTGCCATCGGGCGGGGTAGCTCCTACAATGAGCAGTTCTTC; CDR3aa: CAIGRGSSYNEQFF
len: 16; abundance: many; v_gene: TRBV20-1; d_gene: TRBD1; j_gene: TRBJ2-2; CDR3nt: TGCAGTGCTAGAGACCAAAGGACAGGGGACACCGGGGAGCTGTTTTTT; CDR3aa: CSARDQRTGDTGELFF